One sample yielded the 24 T cell receptor beta chains listed below, sequenced in a study of tumor-infiltrating lymphocytes in localized non-small cell lung cancer. Measured with immunoSEQ multiplex PCR; TCRdb has only the in-frame clones, and not every one. Of about 3,000 clones listed, around 48% are singletons. What was sequenced was uninvolved lung tissue not adjacent to the tumor. These receptors were collected from a human donor with non-small cell lung cancer.

This clone came up a few times. The chain joins TRBV5-1 to TRBJ2-6; TRBD1 matches 8 bases. Germline CDR1 and CDR2: SGHRS and YFSETQ. The CDR3 is made up of 13 amino acids. The trim removed 5 bases at V and 12 bases at J, leaving 7 bases unmatched. The CDR3 DNA follows: TGCGCCAGCAGGGAAGGGACAGGTACCGTCCTGACTTTC. This sequence encodes CASREGTGTVLTF.

This clone turned up a few times. V is TRBV7-8 and J is TRBJ2-7; 13 bases map to TRBD2. J lost 6 bases, V lost 5 bases, and 10 bases had no gene match. Germline-derived CDR1 and CDR2 are SGHVS and FQNEAQ. The CDR3 consists of 16 residues. The CDR3 coding sequence is TGTGCCAGCAGCACAGGGACTAGCGGGACCAAGGTCGAGCAGTACTTC. This encodes CASSTGTSGTKVEQYF.

The V call is TRBV5-6, the J call TRBJ1-1, with D maybe TRBD1 (5 bases). The ends were cut back, 4 bases at V and 1 base at J, with 14 bases in the middle. This CDR3 spans 15 amino acids. Germline-derived CDR1 and CDR2 are SGHDT and YYEEEE. The CDR3 loop reads CASSVRSGRNTEAFF. In DNA form, the CDR3 reads TGTGCCAGCAGCGTTCGGTCGGGGCGGAACACTGAAGCTTTCTTT. Complete variable domain (other parts from reference TRBV5-6 and TRBJ1-1): DAGVTQSPTHLIKTRGQQVTLRCSPKSGHDTVSWYQQALGQGPQFIFQYYEEEERQRGNFPDRFSGHQFPNYSSELNVNALLLGDSALYLCASSVRSGRNTEAFFGQGTRLTVV.

The V call is TRBV19, the J call TRBJ1-5; the D gene is possibly TRBD1 (6 bases). The V end lost 6 bases, the J end lost 6 bases, and 18 bases lay between the germline ends. CDR3 length: 15 amino acids. The germline V gene has CDR1 LNHDA and CDR2 SQIVND (reference sequence). CDR3 bases: TGTGCCAGTAGGGACTCTACAGGGATTGGTCAGCCCCAGCATTTT. Amino acids: CASRDSTGIGQPQHF.

This chain joins TRBV6-5 and TRBJ2-7; no firm D call. This CDR3 has 13 residues. The germline gives CDR1 MNHEY, CDR2 SVGAGI. V lost 6 bases and J lost 0, with 9 bases in between. The CDR3 DNA reads TGTGCCAGCAGAACGCCAATCTCCTACGAGCAGTACTTC. As protein: CASRTPISYEQYF.

The chain combines TRBV6-5 with TRBJ1-1, with no clear D. The V end lost 4 bases, the J end lost 0 bases, and 15 bases lay between the germline ends. CDR1 is MNHEY, CDR2 SVGAGI, per germline. This CDR3 has 16 amino acids. CDR3 sequence: CASSSDLRRLNTEAFF. CDR3 coding DNA: TGTGCCAGCAGTTCGGATCTTAGGAGGCTGAACACTGAAGCTTTCTTT.

This clone was seen a handful of times. The gene calls are TRBV27 and TRBJ2-5; D is uncertain. V was clipped by 2 bases and J by 5 bases, with 9 bases between them. CDR1 is MNHEY, CDR2 SMNVEV, per germline (reference sequence). CDR3 length equals 13 residues. CDR3 DNA sequence: TGTGCCAGCAGTTTAACCCCTGGGGAGACCCAGTACTTC. This codes for CASSLTPGETQYF.

In its sample, this clone was seen a few times. The rearrangement joins TRBV29-1 to TRBJ2-1; 12 positions agree with TRBD2. The CDR3 is 14 residues long. After removal of 1 base from V and 7 bases from J, the junction contained 2 bases not matched to a gene. Looked up from germline, CDR1 is SQVTM and CDR2 is ANQGSEA. For the CDR3, the DNA is TGCAGCGTTGAAGCTGGACTAGCGGGAAATGAGCAGTTCTTC. This codes for CSVEAGLAGNEQFF.

This chain uses TRBV30 with TRBJ1-1; D is perhaps TRBD1 (5 bases). The germline V and J ends were trimmed by 1 base and 4 bases, with 7 bases remaining between them. Germline V CDR1 and CDR2: GTSNPN, SVGIG (reference sequence). The CDR3 sequence is 12 residues long. CDR3 amino acids: CAWSGGGTEAFF. The CDR3 DNA is TGTGCCTGGAGTGGGGGGGGCACTGAAGCTTTCTTT.

The chain has TRBV2 and TRBJ2-7; weak D call: TRBD1 (5 bases). This CDR3 comprises 14 residues. Trimming took off 6 bases at V and 3 bases at J, with 15 bases between the two ends. Germline lookup yields CDR1 SNHLY and CDR2 FYNNEI. The CDR3, as DNA: TGTGCCAGCAGGGAACAACAGGAGAACTACGAGCAGTACTTC. This gives the protein CASREQQENYEQYF.

The count of this clone is one. The chain's CDR3 is CASSYDSADYNSPLHF. DNA for the CDR3: TGTGCCAGCAGTTACGACAGCGCAGACTATAATTCACCCCTCCACTTT. The rearrangement links TRBV6-5 to TRBJ1-6; maybe TRBD1 (5 bases). This CDR3 is built from 16 residues. Germline V lookup: CDR1 MNHEY, CDR2 SVGAGI. Trimming cost V 2 bases and J 3 bases, with 11 bases left between them.

The chain employs TRBV5-6 and TRBJ1-1, with TRBD1 as a possible D gene (6 bases). The CDR3 has 14 residues. The V end was cut by 2 bases, the J end by 11 bases, with 19 bases between. Germline values: CDR1 SGHDT, CDR2 YYEEEE. CDR3 sequence reads: CASSFPRQDEVAFF. As DNA, the CDR3 is TGTGCCAGCAGCTTCCCCCGACAGGACGAGGTTGCTTTCTTT.

This chain joins TRBV5-6 and TRBJ2-3, with D unclear. V lost 8 bases and J lost 0, with 19 bases in between. Germline-derived CDR1 and CDR2 are SGHDT and YYEEEE. The CDR3 totals 16 residues. This CDR3 is CASQAWPLTSTDTQYF. CDR3 DNA: TGTGCCAGTCAAGCTTGGCCGCTAACTAGCACAGATACGCAGTATTTT.

The genes are TRBV10-2 and TRBJ2-2, with 9 bases that match TRBD2. The CDR3 runs to 17 residues. Trimming took 1 base from V and 6 from J; bases not matched to a gene: 9. Germline V gene lookup returns CDR1 WSHSY and CDR2 SAAADI. The CDR3 nucleotides are TGCGCCAGCAGTGAGTGGCGCCTAGCGGGATCCGCCGGGGAGCTGTTTTTT. Amino acid sequence: CASSEWRLAGSAGELFF.

The V gene is TRBV28, the J gene TRBJ1-4; D remains unclear. The CDR3 loop spans 16 amino acids. Between the trimmed V and J ends, which lost 7 bases and 3 bases, there was a span of 18 bases. From germline, CDR1 is MDHEN and CDR2 SYDVKM. The DNA of the CDR3 is TGTGCCAGCACCAATTCTTTTACAGCACCTAATGAAAAACTGTTTTTT. It is translated as CASTNSFTAPNEKLFF.

This chain joins TRBV7-9 and TRBJ2-3; 7 nucleotides line up with TRBD2. CDR1 SEHNR and CDR2 FQNEAQ come from the germline V gene (reference sequence). The CDR3 has 14 amino acids. Losses at the gene ends were 7 bases for V and 6 bases for J; bases not matched to a gene: 10. Written as DNA, the CDR3 is TGTGCCAGCACGCAACTGGGGGGGGAGGATACGCAGTATTTT. It codes for CASTQLGGEDTQYF. Drawing the rest from reference TRBV7-9 and TRBJ2-3, the complete variable domain is DTGVSQNPRHKITKRGQNVTFRCDPISEHNRLYWYRQTLGQGPEFLTYFQNEAQLEKSRLLSDRFSAERPKGSFSTLEIQRTEQGDSAMYLCASTQLGGEDTQYFGPGTRLTVL.

This chain joins TRBV2 and TRBJ2-7, with 7 bases fitting TRBD2. Germline CDR1 SNHLY, CDR2 FYNNEI. J gave up 2 bases and V 9 bases, and 10 bases lay outside the gene matches. The CDR3 length is 14 residues. CDR3 in amino acids: CASLSGDYTYEQYF. The DNA for the CDR3 is TGTGCCAGTCTCTCCGGGGACTACACCTACGAGCAGTACTTC.

The V gene is TRBV6-1, the J gene TRBJ2-2; 9 bases line up with TRBD2. The CDR3 length is 17 residues. Trimming removed 2 bases from V and 4 bases from J; junction bases left unmatched: 8. Germline CDR1 MNHNS, CDR2 SASEGT. The CDR3 coding sequence is TGTGCCAGCAGTGAAAACCGGGCTAGCGGGGCCACCGGGGAGCTGTTTTTT. Residues: CASSENRASGATGELFF.

The J gene is TRBJ1-1, the V gene TRBV29-1; the match to TRBD1 covers 10 bases. There are 15 residues in the CDR3. The germline V gene has CDR1 SQVTM and CDR2 ANQGSEA. With V trimmed by 5 bases and J by 4 bases, 10 bases remained unmatched. The CDR3 sequence: CSVTGTGAGSTEAFF. Here the CDR3 DNA reads TGCAGCGTTACCGGGACAGGGGCGGGGAGCACTGAAGCTTTCTTT.

A few counts support this clone. The DNA for the CDR3 is TGTGCCAGCAGTAGTAGCGTCCAAGAGACCCAGTACTTC. Its translation: CASSSSVQETQYF. The rearrangement links TRBV28 to TRBJ2-5; tentative D call: TRBD2 (5 bases). From germline, CDR1 is MDHEN and CDR2 SYDVKM. Trimming removed 5 bases at V and 1 base at J, with 8 bases between. The CDR3 spans 13 residues.

This clone was observed a handful of times. This sequence joins TRBV7-9 and TRBJ1-4, with 9 bases lining up with TRBD1. Per the germline V gene, CDR1 is SEHNR and CDR2 is FQNEAQ (reference sequence). The trim removed 5 bases at V and 5 bases at J, leaving 15 bases unmatched. The CDR3 spans 18 residues. CDR3 in amino acids: CASSTPLQGAIANEKLFF. CDR3 nucleotide sequence: TGTGCCAGCAGCACACCGTTACAGGGGGCGATTGCCAATGAAAAACTGTTTTTT.

The chain links TRBV9 to TRBJ1-2, with a possible D match to TRBD1 (5 bases). V was clipped by 0 bases and J by 8 bases, with 17 bases between them. This CDR3 region has 15 residues. The germline V gene encodes CDR1 SGDLS and CDR2 YYNGEE. As DNA, the CDR3 is TGTGCCAGCAGCGTAGAGGGTAACAGGCCCGTGGGCTACACCTTC. It specifies CASSVEGNRPVGYTF. Full variable domain (missing parts from reference TRBV9 and TRBJ1-2): DSGVTQTPKHLITATGQRVTLRCSPRSGDLSVYWYQQSLDQGLQFLIQYYNGEERAKGNILERFSAQQFPDLHSELNLSSLELGDSALYFCASSVEGNRPVGYTFGSGTRLTVV.

This clone was counted between two and nine times. This chain connects TRBV14 to TRBJ1-5, with a possible D match to TRBD1 (5 bases). Trimming left V 6 bases short and J 5 bases short, with 17 bases between. The CDR3 is made up of 15 amino acids. The germline V gene encodes CDR1 SGHDN and CDR2 FVKESK. CDR3 amino acids: CASSPLPGVDQPQHF. In DNA, the CDR3 is TGTGCCAGCAGTCCCTTGCCGGGGGTGGATCAGCCCCAGCATTTT.

A few counts support this clone. DNA of the CDR3: TGCGCCAGCAGCCTAGGACAGGGCAACGAGCAGTACTTC. Amino acid sequence: CASSLGQGNEQYF. The V call is TRBV4-1, the J call TRBJ2-7; 8 nucleotides line up with TRBD1. CDR3 length: 13 residues. Unmatched junction bases numbered 4, after V lost 4 bases and J lost 5 bases. The V gene's germline CDR1 is MGHRA and CDR2 YSYEKL.